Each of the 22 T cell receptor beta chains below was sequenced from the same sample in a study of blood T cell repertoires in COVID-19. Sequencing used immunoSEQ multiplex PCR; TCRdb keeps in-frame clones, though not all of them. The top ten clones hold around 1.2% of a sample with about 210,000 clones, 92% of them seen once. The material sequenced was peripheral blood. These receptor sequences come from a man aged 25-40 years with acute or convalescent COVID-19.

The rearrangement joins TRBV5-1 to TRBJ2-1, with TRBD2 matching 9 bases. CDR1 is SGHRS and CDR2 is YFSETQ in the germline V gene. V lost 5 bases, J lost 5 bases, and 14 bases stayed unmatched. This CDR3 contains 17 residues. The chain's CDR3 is CASRSRSAGGSHNEQFF. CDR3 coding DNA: TGCGCCAGCAGGTCAAGATCGGCGGGAGGGTCCCACAATGAGCAGTTCTTC.

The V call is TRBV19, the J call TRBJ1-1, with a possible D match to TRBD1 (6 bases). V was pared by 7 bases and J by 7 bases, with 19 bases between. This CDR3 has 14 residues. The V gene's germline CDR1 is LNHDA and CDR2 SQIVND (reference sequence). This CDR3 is CASTLNSGGGEAFF. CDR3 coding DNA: TGTGCCAGTACTCTCAACTCGGGAGGGGGTGAAGCTTTCTTT.

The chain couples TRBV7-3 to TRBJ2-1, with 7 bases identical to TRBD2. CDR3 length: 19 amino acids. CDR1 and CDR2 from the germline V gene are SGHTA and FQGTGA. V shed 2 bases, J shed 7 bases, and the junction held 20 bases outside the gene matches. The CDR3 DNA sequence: TGTGCCAGCAGCTTACGCGGCTCTGCGGGAGTTAATTTTGGGAATGAGCAGTTCTTC. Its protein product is CASSLRGSAGVNFGNEQFF.

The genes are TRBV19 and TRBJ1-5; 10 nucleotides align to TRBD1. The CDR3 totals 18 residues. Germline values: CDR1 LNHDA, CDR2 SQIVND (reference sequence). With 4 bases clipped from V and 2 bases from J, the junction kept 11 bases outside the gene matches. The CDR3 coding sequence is TGTGCCAGTAGTACCCGGACAGGGGGAAGTTTCGGCAATCAGCCCCAGCATTTT. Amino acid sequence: CASSTRTGGSFGNQPQHF.

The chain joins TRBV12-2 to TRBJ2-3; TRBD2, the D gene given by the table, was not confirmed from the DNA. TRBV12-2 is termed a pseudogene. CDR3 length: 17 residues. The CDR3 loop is CASRPQTSGRYTDTQYF. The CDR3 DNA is TGTGCAAGTCGCCCTCAGACTAGCGGGAGATACACAGATACGCAGTATTTT.

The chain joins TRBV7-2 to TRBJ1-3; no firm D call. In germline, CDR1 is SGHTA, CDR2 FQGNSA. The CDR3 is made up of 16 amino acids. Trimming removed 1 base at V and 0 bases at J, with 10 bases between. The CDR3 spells CASSLVGPGSGNTIYF. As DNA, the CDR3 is TGTGCCAGCAGCTTAGTCGGTCCAGGCTCTGGAAACACCATATATTTT.

CDR3 bases: TGTGCCAGCAGGGGAGGCGGGCTGAGCTCCTACGAGCAGTACTTC. It codes for CASRGGGLSSYEQYF. J is TRBJ2-7 and V is TRBV27, with D maybe TRBD2 (6 bases). The germline V gene has CDR1 MNHEY and CDR2 SMNVEV (reference sequence). CDR3 length: 15 residues. V lost 6 bases, J lost 0 bases, and 15 bases lay in between.

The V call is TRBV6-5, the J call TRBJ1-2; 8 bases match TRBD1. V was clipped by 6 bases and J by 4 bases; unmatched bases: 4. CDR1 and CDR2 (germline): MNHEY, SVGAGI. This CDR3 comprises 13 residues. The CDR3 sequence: CASSRTGSYGYTF. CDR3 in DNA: TGTGCCAGCAGCCGGACAGGGTCCTATGGCTACACCTTC.

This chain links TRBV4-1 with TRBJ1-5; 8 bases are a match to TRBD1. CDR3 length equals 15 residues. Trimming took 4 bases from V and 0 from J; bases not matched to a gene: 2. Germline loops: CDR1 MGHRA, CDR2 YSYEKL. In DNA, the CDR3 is TGCGCCAGCAGCCGCCAGGGGGCTAGCAATCAGCCCCAGCATTTT. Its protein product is CASSRQGASNQPQHF.

In DNA form, the CDR3 reads TGCGCCAGCAGCCCCGCCCCACAGGGCGGAGGTGAAAAACTGTTTTTT. Protein: CASSPAPQGGGEKLFF. The V call is TRBV4-1, the J call TRBJ1-4, with D possibly being TRBD1 (6 bases). This CDR3 contains 16 residues. V lost 4 bases, J lost 7 bases, and 19 bases lay in between. Germline V gene data show CDR1 as MGHRA and CDR2 as YSYEKL.

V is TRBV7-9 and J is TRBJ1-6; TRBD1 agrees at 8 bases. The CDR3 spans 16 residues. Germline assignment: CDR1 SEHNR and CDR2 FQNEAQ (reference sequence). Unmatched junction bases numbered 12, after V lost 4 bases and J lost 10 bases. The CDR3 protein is CASSSMNRGLGSPLHF. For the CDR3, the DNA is TGTGCCAGCAGCTCAATGAACAGGGGGTTGGGGTCACCCCTCCACTTT.

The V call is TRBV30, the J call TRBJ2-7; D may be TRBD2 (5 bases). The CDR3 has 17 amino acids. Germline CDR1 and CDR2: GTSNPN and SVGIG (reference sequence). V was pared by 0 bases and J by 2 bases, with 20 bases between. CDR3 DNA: TGTGCCTGGAGTGTACCCGGGTGGAGGCCGGAAGCCTACGAGCAGTACTTC. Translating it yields CAWSVPGWRPEAYEQYF.

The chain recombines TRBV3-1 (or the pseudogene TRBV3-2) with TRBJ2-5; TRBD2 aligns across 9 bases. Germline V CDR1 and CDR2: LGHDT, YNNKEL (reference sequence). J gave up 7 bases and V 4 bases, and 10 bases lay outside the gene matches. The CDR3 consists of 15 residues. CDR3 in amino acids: CASSPPWAGGGTQYF. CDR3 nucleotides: TGTGCCAGCAGCCCTCCTTGGGCGGGAGGGGGGACCCAGTACTTC.

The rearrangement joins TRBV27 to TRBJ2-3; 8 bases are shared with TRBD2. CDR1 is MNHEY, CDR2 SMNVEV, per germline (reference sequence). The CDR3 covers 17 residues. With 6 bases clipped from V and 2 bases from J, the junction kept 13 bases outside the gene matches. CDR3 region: CASSLQGLGDYTDTQYF. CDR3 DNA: TGTGCCAGCAGCCTACAGGGACTAGGAGACTACACAGATACGCAGTATTTT.

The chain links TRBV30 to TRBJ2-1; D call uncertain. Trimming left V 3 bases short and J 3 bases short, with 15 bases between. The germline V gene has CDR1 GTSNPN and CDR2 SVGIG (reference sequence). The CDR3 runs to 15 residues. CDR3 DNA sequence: TGTGCCTGGAGCACTTGGGTTAGCAGCTACAATGAGCAGTTCTTC. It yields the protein CAWSTWVSSYNEQFF. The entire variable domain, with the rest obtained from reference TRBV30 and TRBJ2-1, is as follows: SQTIHQWPATLVQPVGSPLSLECTVEGTSNPNLYWYRQAAGRGLQLLFYSVGIGQISSEVPQNLSASRPQDRQFILSSKKLLLSDSGFYLCAWSTWVSSYNEQFFGPGTRLTVL.

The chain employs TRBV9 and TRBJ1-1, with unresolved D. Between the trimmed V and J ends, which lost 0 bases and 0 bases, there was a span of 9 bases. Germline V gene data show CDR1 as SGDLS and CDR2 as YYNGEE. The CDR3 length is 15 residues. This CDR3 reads CASSVVRTLNTEAFF. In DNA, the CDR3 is TGTGCCAGCAGCGTAGTCCGGACTCTGAACACTGAAGCTTTCTTT.

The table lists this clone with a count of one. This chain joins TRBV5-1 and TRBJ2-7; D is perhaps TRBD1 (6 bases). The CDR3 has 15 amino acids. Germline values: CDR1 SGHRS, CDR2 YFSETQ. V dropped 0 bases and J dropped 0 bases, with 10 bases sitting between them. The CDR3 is CASSLDRVLSYEQYF. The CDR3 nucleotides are TGCGCCAGCAGCTTGGACAGGGTTCTCTCCTACGAGCAGTACTTC.

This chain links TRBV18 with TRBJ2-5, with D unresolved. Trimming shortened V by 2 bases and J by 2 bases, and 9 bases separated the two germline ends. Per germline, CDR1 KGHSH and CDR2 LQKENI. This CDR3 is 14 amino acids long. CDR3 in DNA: TGTGCCAGCTCACCAGGCAGGCCTCAAGAGACCCAGTACTTC. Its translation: CASSPGRPQETQYF.

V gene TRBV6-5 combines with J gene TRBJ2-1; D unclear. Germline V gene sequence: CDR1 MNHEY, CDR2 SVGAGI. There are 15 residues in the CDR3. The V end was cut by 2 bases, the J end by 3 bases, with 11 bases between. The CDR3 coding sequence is TGTGCCAGCAGTTACCGGCAGGCCATCTACAATGAGCAGTTCTTC. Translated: CASSYRQAIYNEQFF.

The CDR3: CASSPPVGTLAYEQYF. The CDR3 DNA follows: TGTGCCAGCAGCCCCCCGGTGGGGACTTTGGCCTACGAGCAGTACTTC. The rearrangement joins TRBV7-9 to TRBJ2-7, with D possibly TRBD2 on 6 matching bases. The CDR3 runs to 16 residues. The germline CDR1 and CDR2 sequences are SEHNR and FQNEAQ (reference sequence). Trimming cost V 5 bases and J 2 bases, with 19 bases left between them.

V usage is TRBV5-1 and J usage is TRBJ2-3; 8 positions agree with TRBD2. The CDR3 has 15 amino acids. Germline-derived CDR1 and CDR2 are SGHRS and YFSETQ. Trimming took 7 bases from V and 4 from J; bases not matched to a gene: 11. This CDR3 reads CASQEAGVLSDTQYF. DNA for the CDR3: TGCGCCAGCCAAGAAGCGGGAGTTCTTTCAGATACGCAGTATTTT.

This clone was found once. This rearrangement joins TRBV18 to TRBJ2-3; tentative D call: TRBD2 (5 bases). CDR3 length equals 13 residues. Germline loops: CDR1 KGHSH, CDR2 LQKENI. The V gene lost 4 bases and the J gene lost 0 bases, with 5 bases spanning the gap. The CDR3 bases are TGTGCCAGCTCACGGACTAGCACAGATACGCAGTATTTT. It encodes CASSRTSTDTQYF.